The T cell receptor (beta chain) described here comes from a study of monozygotic twins with inflammatory bowel disease (dated by TCRdb to between 2019 and 2020). Describing the broader study: A total of approximately 30 monozygotic twin pairs were included in the full study, comprising nine German pairs (four IBD-concordant, five IBD-discordant) and 19 IBD-discordant Danish pairs. Disease-associated traits were sought mainly through comparisons between IBD patients and their genetically identical healthy co-twins within discordant pairs. Each individual had, on average, about 151 000 unique TCRalpha sequences and 181 000 unique TCRbeta sequences available for analysis. The paper's findings and limits, for the study overall: Distinction between different T cell subtypes could not be achieved in the analysis. The results gave no support for a single strong signal or clonotype linked to IBD. TCRbeta repertoire diversity, by inverse Simpson index, was decreased in IBD patients compared with their healthy co-twins. Because patients received different immunosuppressive treatments, the repertoires may have picked up extra background noise and variability between individuals. No difference in repertoire similarity was observed between concordant and discordant twins, possibly owing to limited statistical power. Compared with healthy twins, IBD patients had fewer clonotypes in common with other individuals, a difference most pronounced in patients showing signs of disease activity.

As encoded in the germline V gene, CDR1 is SGHRS while CDR2 is YFSETQ. The CDR3 measures 14 amino acids from cysteine to phenylalanine. The DNA is unrecorded. From each donor, an approximately 2.3 ml peripheral blood sample was collected into PAXgene tubes and kept at -80 degrees C. Without any T cell sorting, total RNA was extracted from whole blood using the PAXgene blood miRNA kit on an automated QIAcube. Deep TCRalpha and TCRbeta repertoire profiling with unique molecular barcoding was performed on peripheral blood of monozygotic twin pairs concordant or discordant for inflammatory bowel disease. For every twin pair, smoking habits were documented, and each individual was categorised as a current, former or never smoker. Libraries were prepared through 5' RACE. Each TCR library was prepared from about 3,400 ng of total RNA. cDNA was synthesized with SMARTScribe reverse transcriptase in eight separate reactions per sample. Unique molecular identifiers containing a 6-nucleotide sample barcode were introduced through template switching during cDNA synthesis. Two nested PCRs of about 17 and 10 cycles amplified the TCRalpha and TCRbeta cDNA, and bead purification followed each PCR. Before amplification, the cDNA was treated with uracil DNA-glycosylase and purified using the QIAquick PCR purification kit. In the second PCR, Illumina TruSeq-compatible adapters and sample-specific barcodes were added. Library quality and concentration were assessed using TapeStation and Qubit, and roughly 5 ng of each library was pooled. Pooled libraries were sequenced on an Illumina HiSeq2500 single-index Rapid Run with 2 x 100 bp reads and custom sequencing primers. The paper's data handling went like this. MiGEC version 1.2.6 was used for UMI-based consensus assembly to correct PCR and sequencing errors. MiXCR version 2.1.1 was used for V(D)J alignment, clonotype assembly and CDR3 extraction. To normalise gene usage, clonotype sharing and MAIT/NKT TCR abundance, the top 1000, 10 000 and 20 000 clonotypes in each sample were analysed. Diversity was computed as the inverse Simpson index with the vegan R package after downsampling to 27 000 UMIs. Statistical testing used paired Mann-Whitney U tests on the discordant twin pairs and applied Benjamini-Hochberg correction for multiple testing. TCRdb reprocessed the raw reads; every CDR3 protein sequence is a single record, and DNA is not supplied. Here the V and J calls rest on TCRdb's processing, not on the authors' analysis. The data table for this sample lists over 110,000 distinct CDR3 sequences. The ten largest clones take up 2% to 3% of the sample.

As regards this clonotype: No cognate antigen has been identified for it.

Here the chain combines TRBV5-1 and TRBJ1-5; TCRdb proposes TRBD1, but this gene call is untestable without DNA. This sequence was found in a human donor with ulcerative colitis or Crohn's disease, or a healthy co-twin of an affected twin (not recorded which). Material: blood. The CDR3 sequence is CASSLGAVNQPQHF.